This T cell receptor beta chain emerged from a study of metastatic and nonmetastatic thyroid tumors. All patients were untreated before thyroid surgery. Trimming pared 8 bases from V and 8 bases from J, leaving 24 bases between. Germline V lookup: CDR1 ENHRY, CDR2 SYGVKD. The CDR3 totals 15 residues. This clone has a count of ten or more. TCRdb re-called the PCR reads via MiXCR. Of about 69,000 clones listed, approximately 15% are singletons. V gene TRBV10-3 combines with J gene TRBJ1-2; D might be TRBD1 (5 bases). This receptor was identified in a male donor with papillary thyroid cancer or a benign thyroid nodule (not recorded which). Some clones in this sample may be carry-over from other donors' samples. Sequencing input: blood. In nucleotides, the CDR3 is TGTGCCATCCCCGCCGACACGCAGGGTGCGGGAGGCTACACCTTC. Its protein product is CAIPADTQGAGGYTF.